The next 3 T cell receptor beta chains were all read from a single sample in a study of cytomegalovirus exposure and HLA in healthy donors. 13 Jbeta primers and 60 Vbeta primers were used for the PCR. The assay was immunoSEQ multiplex PCR, and TCRdb's table has in-frame clones only and misses some. Here the sample spans approximately 100,000 clones, approximately 66% being singletons. Sequenced: PBMCs. These receptors were taken from a man aged 35 to 55 in good health and CMV-seropositive.

About this clone: Mismatch with germline at one junction end may stem from a read error. The gene calls are TRBV30 and TRBJ2-1; D unresolved. Per the germline V gene, CDR1 is GTSNPN and CDR2 is SVGIG (reference sequence). The CDR3 contains 11 residues. The CDR3 sequence is CACRKTEIMLF. CDR3 bases: TGTGCCTGCCGTAAGACGGAGATAATGCTCTTC.

This clone appeared once. This rearrangement joins TRBV19 to TRBJ1-1; 8 bases are a match to TRBD1. Trimming removed 1 base from V and 6 bases from J; junction bases left unmatched: 7. CDR1 and CDR2 (germline): LNHDA, SQIVND (reference sequence). The CDR3 loop spans 15 amino acids. The CDR3 nucleotides are TGTGCCAGTAGTATAGCGGCAGGGGGCTCGGCTGAAGCTTTCTTT. Protein product: CASSIAAGGSAEAFF.

The chain is built from TRBV15 and TRBJ2-7; perhaps TRBD2 as D (5 bases). Trimming took 5 bases from V and 4 from J, leaving 15 bases between them. In germline, CDR1 is LNHNV, CDR2 YYDKDF (reference sequence). The CDR3 sequence is 14 residues long. CDR3 nucleotides: TGTGCCACCAGCCCAACAGAGGGCCCTTACGAGCAGTACTTC. Translating it yields CATSPTEGPYEQYF.